This T cell receptor (beta chain) was profiled in a study of cytomegalovirus exposure and HLA in healthy donors. PCR used 60 Vbeta primers and 13 Jbeta primers. TCRdb keeps only in-frame clones here, not all; method: immunoSEQ multiplex PCR. The table lists 170,000 or so clones, 80% of them singletons. The germline gives CDR1 MGHDK, CDR2 SYGVNS. This CDR3 spans 14 amino acids. Trimming removed 8 bases at V and 1 base at J, with 12 bases between. Sequences were obtained from PBMCs. This receptor was taken from a young man in good health and CMV-seropositive. The chain employs TRBV25-1 and TRBJ1-5; D gene ambiguous. The CDR3 DNA reads as TGTGCCAGCCGCGAGGCGGGGAGCAATCAGCCCCAGCATTTT. Residues: CASREAGSNQPQHF.